This record concerns one T cell receptor beta chain sequence. Its target is unknown. This sample was included in a study of cytomegalovirus exposure and HLA in healthy donors. Across the whole study: The roughly 120 million unique TCR beta sequences, from about 170 million T cells, were found by an earlier analysis. Study findings and constraints: When the data were analyzed later, several of the most significant clusters appeared to be linked to common viral pathogens. Associated with HLA alleles at 0.05 false discovery rate in a later analysis were over 15,000 TCR beta sequences.

This PCR relied on a set of 60 Vbeta primers and 13 Jbeta primers. Some clones are missing from TCRdb's copy, which holds only in-frame ones; the method was immunoSEQ multiplex PCR. The table includes just under 95,000 clones, about 83% detected once. The CDR3 has 14 residues. V gave up 0 bases and J gave up 7 bases; unmatched junction bases: 5. CDR1 SGHDT and CDR2 YYEEEE come from the germline V gene. This clonotype was obtained from a woman between 18 and 29 years old in good health and CMV-seropositive. The specimen sequenced was PBMCs. The rearrangement joins TRBV5-6 to TRBJ2-5; the match to TRBD1 covers 8 bases. Here the CDR3 reads CASSLGTGFRTQYF. The CDR3 region has the DNA TGTGCCAGCAGCTTGGGGACAGGGTTTAGGACCCAGTACTTC.